This is a list of T cell receptor beta chains from one sample in a study of OX40 agonist ivuxolimab in advanced cancers. The method was immunoSEQ multiplex PCR; TCRdb's version includes in-frame clones alone and lacks a portion of them. Of around 83,000 clones listed, roughly 89% were seen once; the top ten hold 1.5% to 2%. Source: CD4+ or CD8+ T cells sorted from blood, taken in a trial of the OX40 agonist ivuxolimab. All receptors come from an adult with an advanced solid tumor such as melanoma, head and neck, liver or kidney cancer. Each CDR3 is given with its conserved first and last residue. D genes are given only for firm matches. Clone size is shown for a subset of rows, as once, few, many or a class of expanded clone.

TRBV2,.,TRBJ2-3,.,CASSERAQSTDTQYF,TGTGCCAGCAGTGAGAGGGCCCAAAGCACAGATACGCAGTATTTT
TRBV9,.,TRBJ2-1,.,CASSVGSFPYNEQFF,TGTGCCAGCAGCGTTGGCAGTTTCCCGTACAATGAGCAGTTCTTC
TRBV29-1,.,TRBJ2-1,TRBD2,CSVEGAGFGQFF,TGCAGCGTTGAGGGAGCGGGGTTCGGGCAGTTCTTC
TRBV5-3,.,TRBJ2-5,TRBD2,CARSLVAGAWKETQYF,TGTGCCAGAAGCTTGGTAGCGGGAGCTTGGAAAGAGACCCAGTACTTC
TRBV18,.,TRBJ1-2,.,CASSPDRGPGYGYTF,TGTGCCAGCTCACCTGACCGGGGTCCTGGCTATGGCTACACCTTC
TRBV28,.,TRBJ1-4,.,CAIRRNEKLFF,TGTGCCATCCGGCGGAATGAAAAACTGTTTTTT
TRBV25-1,.,TRBJ1-1,TRBD1,CASRGTGNTEAFF,TGTGCCAGCAGGGGGACAGGGAACACTGAAGCTTTCTTT
TRBV18,.,TRBJ2-7,TRBD1,CASSPQLQGAGNEQYF,TGTGCCAGCTCACCTCAATTACAGGGGGCTGGAAACGAGCAGTACTTC
TRBV18,.,TRBJ2-4,.,CASSPPQRGSGTKNIQYF,TGTGCCAGCTCACCACCGCAGCGAGGGAGCGGAACCAAAAACATTCAGTACTTC
TRBV28,.,TRBJ1-5,TRBD1,CASIPGQARQPQHF,TGTGCCAGCATCCCGGGACAGGCGCGTCAGCCCCAGCATTTT
TRBV5-1,.,TRBJ2-1,TRBD1,CASSLVGGGNEQFF,TGCGCCAGCAGCTTGGTAGGGGGCGGGAATGAGCAGTTCTTC
TRBV19,.,TRBJ2-1,.,CASSIDDRGQQFF,TGTGCCAGTAGTATAGATGATAGGGGACAGCAGTTCTTC
TRBV5-1,.,TRBJ2-7,TRBD1,CASSPETGGSYEQYF,TGCGCCAGCAGCCCGGAGACAGGGGGCTCCTACGAGCAGTACTTC
TRBV6-6,.,TRBJ2-3,.,CASRESRQVTQYF,TGTGCCAGCAGAGAGTCTAGACAGGTTACGCAGTATTTT
TRBV2,.,TRBJ2-7,TRBD2,CASRKTVASGTYEQYF,TGTGCCAGCAGGAAAACTGTTGCTAGCGGGACCTACGAGCAGTACTTC
TRBV7-9,few,TRBJ2-1,TRBD2,CASSFDRRLAGNNEQFF,TGTGCCAGCAGCTTTGACAGGCGACTAGCGGGAAACAATGAGCAGTTCTTC
TRBV14,.,TRBJ2-2,TRBD1,CASSRGQGGTGELFF,TGTGCCAGCAGCCGGGGACAGGGAGGCACCGGGGAGCTGTTTTTT
TRBV5-4,.,TRBJ2-7,.,CASSSQPTSYEQYF,TGTGCCAGCAGTTCCCAACCTACCTCCTACGAGCAGTACTTC
TRBV10-3,.,TRBJ2-7,.,CAISESTQTFYEQYF,TGTGCCATCAGTGAGTCGACTCAGACCTTCTACGAGCAGTACTTC
TRBV19,once,TRBJ1-2,.,CASRLGGLGGYTF,TGTGCCAGTAGACTTGGAGGTCTGGGAGGCTACACCTTC
TRBV1,.,TRBJ2-1,.,CTSSRAREGKYNEQFF,TGCACCAGCAGCCGGGCTCGGGAGGGCAAATACAATGAGCAGTTCTTC
TRBV11-2,.,TRBJ1-4,.,CASRLKGGTNEKLFF,TGTGCCAGCAGGTTAAAGGGGGGAACTAATGAAAAACTGTTTTTT
TRBV4-1,.,TRBJ2-3,.,CASRTAKSTDTQYF,TGCGCCAGCCGAACAGCGAAAAGCACAGATACGCAGTATTTT
TRBV6-5,.,TRBJ2-3,.,CASRTSSTDTQYF,TGTGCCAGCAGGACCTCATCCACAGATACGCAGTATTTT
TRBV10-3,.,TRBJ1-5,.,CAISEAPSRALGGNQPQHF,TGTGCCATCAGTGAGGCTCCGTCTCGGGCCCTCGGCGGCAATCAGCCCCAGCATTTT
TRBV19,.,TRBJ1-1,TRBD1,CASSPADRGRTEAFF,TGTGCCAGTAGTCCCGCAGACAGGGGGCGGACTGAAGCTTTCTTT
TRBV27,.,TRBJ2-3,.,CASSLAVFNTDTQYF,TGTGCCAGCAGTTTAGCGGTTTTTAACACAGATACGCAGTATTTT
TRBV11-3,.,TRBJ2-5,.,CASSPGIQETQYF,TGTGCCAGCAGCCCCGGGATCCAAGAGACCCAGTACTTC
TRBV5-8,.,TRBJ2-7,TRBD2,CASSLAPGLAGGPSYEQYF,TGTGCCAGCAGCTTGGCTCCGGGACTAGCGGGAGGACCCTCCTACGAGCAGTACTTC
TRBV11-3,.,TRBJ2-6,TRBD2,CASSPWEASGSSGANVLTF,TGTGCCAGCAGCCCCTGGGAGGCTAGCGGGAGCTCTGGGGCCAACGTCCTGACTTTC
TRBV10-3,.,TRBJ2-5,TRBD2,CAISEPGLQETQYF,TGTGCCATCAGTGAGCCGGGACTACAAGAGACCCAGTACTTC
TRBV28,.,TRBJ2-7,.,CASSPVGNPPYEQYF,TGTGCCAGCAGCCCGGTGGGGAATCCCCCCTACGAGCAGTACTTC
TRBV7-9,.,TRBJ2-7,TRBD2,CASSLGTSGVYEQYF,TGTGCCAGCAGCTTAGGGACTAGTGGGGTGTACGAGCAGTACTTC
TRBV5-1,.,TRBJ2-7,.,CASSGDASGKQYF,TGCGCCAGCAGCGGGGACGCCTCGGGCAAGCAGTACTTC
TRBV6-5,.,TRBJ2-3,.,CASRSVTDTQYF,TGTGCCAGCAGGTCGGTCACAGATACGCAGTATTTT
TRBV5-4,.,TRBJ2-5,TRBD2,CASSPYSGSFLQTQYF,TGTGCCAGCAGCCCATATAGCGGGAGTTTCCTCCAGACCCAGTACTTC
TRBV20-1,once,TRBJ2-7,.,CSARAAYEQYF,TGCAGTGCTAGAGCGGCCTACGAGCAGTACTTC
TRBV19,.,TRBJ2-1,.,CASSTGPSRPNEQFF,TGTGCCAGTAGTACAGGGCCAAGCCGGCCCAATGAGCAGTTCTTC
TRBV19,.,TRBJ2-1,.,CASSSPSEGRAHYNEQFF,TGTGCCAGTAGTTCCCCGTCTGAGGGCAGGGCTCACTACAATGAGCAGTTCTTC
TRBV7-3,once,TRBJ2-2,TRBD2,CASSPRLGLAENTGELFF,TGTGCCAGCAGCCCGAGGTTGGGACTAGCGGAAAACACCGGGGAGCTGTTTTTT
TRBV9,few,TRBJ2-3,.,CASSARQSTDTQYF,TGTGCCAGCAGCGCCAGACAGAGCACAGATACGCAGTATTTT
TRBV30,.,TRBJ2-3,TRBD1,CAWSSPPGQRTSTDTQYF,TGTGCCTGGAGTTCCCCCCCGGGACAGAGGACTTCAACAGATACGCAGTATTTT
TRBV7-8,.,TRBJ2-2,TRBD2,CASSFRGGSWTGELFF,TGTGCCAGCAGCTTTCGTGGCGGGAGTTGGACCGGGGAGCTGTTTTTT
TRBV28,.,TRBJ2-1,.,CASSSTRADRFNEQFF,TGTGCCAGCAGTTCCACACGCGCCGACAGATTCAATGAGCAGTTCTTC
TRBV5-1,once,TRBJ2-1,TRBD2,CASSKSGLLYNEQFF,TGCGCCAGCAGCAAATCGGGACTATTATACAATGAGCAGTTCTTC
TRBV7-9,once,TRBJ2-1,TRBD2,CASSLGLAATNEQFF,TGTGCCAGCAGCCTCGGACTAGCGGCTACGAATGAGCAGTTCTTC
TRBV9,.,TRBJ2-5,TRBD2,CASSVGVAGTSETQYF,TGTGCCAGCAGCGTAGGGGTAGCGGGCACGTCGGAGACCCAGTACTTC
TRBV10-3,.,TRBJ2-5,TRBD1,CAISDEYRGETQYF,TGTGCCATCAGTGATGAATACAGGGGTGAGACCCAGTACTTC
TRBV19,few,TRBJ2-3,TRBD2,CASSTSGLAGGTDTQYF,TGTGCCAGTAGTACCTCGGGACTAGCGGGAGGGACAGATACGCAGTATTTT
TRBV30,.,TRBJ2-2,TRBD1,CAWGGQGRGELFF,TGTGCCTGGGGAGGACAGGGCCGGGGGGAGCTGTTTTTT
TRBV7-9,.,TRBJ2-5,.,CASGEDPETQYF,TGTGCCAGCGGCGAGGATCCGGAGACCCAGTACTTC
TRBV5-4,.,TRBJ2-7,TRBD2,CASSPGTSESYEQYF,TGTGCCAGCAGCCCCGGGACTAGCGAATCCTACGAGCAGTACTTC
TRBV7-8,.,TRBJ1-1,.,CASKLGNPDTEAFF,TGTGCCAGCAAGCTTGGGAATCCGGACACTGAAGCTTTCTTT
TRBV10-2,.,TRBJ2-1,.,CASSEGPPYNEQFF,TGCGCCAGCAGTGAGGGACCCCCGTACAATGAGCAGTTCTTC
TRBV7-2,.,TRBJ1-2,TRBD1,CASSIGQGGYSYGYTF,TGTGCCAGCAGCATTGGACAGGGTGGATATAGCTATGGCTACACCTTC